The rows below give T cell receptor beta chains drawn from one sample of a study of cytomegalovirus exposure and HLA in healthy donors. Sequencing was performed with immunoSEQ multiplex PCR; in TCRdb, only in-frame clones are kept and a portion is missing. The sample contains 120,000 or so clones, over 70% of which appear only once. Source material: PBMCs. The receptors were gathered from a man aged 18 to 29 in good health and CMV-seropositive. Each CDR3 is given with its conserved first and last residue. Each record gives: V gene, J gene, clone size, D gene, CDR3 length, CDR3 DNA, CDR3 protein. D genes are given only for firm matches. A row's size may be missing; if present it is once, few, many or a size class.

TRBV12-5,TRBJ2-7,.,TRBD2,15,TGTGCTAGTGGTGAGCCGGGACTAGCGGGGGAAGAGCAGTACTTC,CASGEPGLAGEEQYF
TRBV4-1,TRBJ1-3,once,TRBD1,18,TGCGCCAGCAGCCCCGGGACAGTCCTTAAAAGCTCTGGAAACACCATATATTTT,CASSPGTVLKSSGNTIYF
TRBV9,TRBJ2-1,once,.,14,TGTGCCAGCAGCGTAGGGACTCTGGGGAATGAGCAGTTCTTC,CASSVGTLGNEQFF
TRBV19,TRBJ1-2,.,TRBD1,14,TGTGCCAGTAGGCCGACAGGGGAATACTATGGCTACACCTTC,CASRPTGEYYGYTF
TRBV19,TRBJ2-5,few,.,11,TGTGCCAGTAGTACGGGAGCAACCCAGTACTTC,CASSTGATQYF
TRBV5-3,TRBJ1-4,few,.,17,TGTGCCAGAAGCTTGATCGTAGTGAGGGAGGGGGGGGAAAAACTGTTTTTT,CARSLIVVREGGEKLFF
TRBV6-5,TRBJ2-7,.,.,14,TGTGCCAGCAGCTCAGGCAGCAGCTCCTACGAGCAGTACTTC,CASSSGSSSYEQYF
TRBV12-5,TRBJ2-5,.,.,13,TGTGCTAGTGGTTTGGGGCTAGACGGGACCCAGTACTTC,CASGLGLDGTQYF
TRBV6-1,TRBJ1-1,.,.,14,TGTGCCAGCAGTCCATGGGGACTCGCAGGAGGCGCTTTCTTT,CASSPWGLAGGAFF
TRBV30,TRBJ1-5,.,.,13,TGTGCCTGGGCCCCTAATAGCAATCAGCCCCAGCATTTT,CAWAPNSNQPQHF
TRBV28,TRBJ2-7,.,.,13,TGTGCCAGCAGACTAGGAGGCGCCTACGAGCAGTACTTC,CASRLGGAYEQYF
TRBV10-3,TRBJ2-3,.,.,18,TGTGCCATCAGCCGCCCAACTAACGAGTTGACTAGCACAGATACGCAGTATTTT,CAISRPTNELTSTDTQYF
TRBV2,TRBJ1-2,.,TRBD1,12,TGTGCCAGCACCCAGGACAGGGCTGGCTACACCTTC,CASTQDRAGYTF
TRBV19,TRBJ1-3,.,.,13,TGTGCCAGTAATCACAGGTTCGGAAACACCATATATTTT,CASNHRFGNTIYF
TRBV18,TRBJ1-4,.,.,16,TGTGCCAGCTCACCAACGATTCCAGGGCGCGGGGGAAAACTGTTTTTT,CASSPTIPGRGGKLFF
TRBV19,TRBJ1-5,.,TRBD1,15,TGTGCCAGTAGTACGACAGGGGGTAGCAATCAGCCCCAGCATTTT,CASSTTGGSNQPQHF
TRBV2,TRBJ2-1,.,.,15,TGTGCCAGCAGTGATTTCGGAGGCTCCTACAATGAGCAGTTCTTC,CASSDFGGSYNEQFF
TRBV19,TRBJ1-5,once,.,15,TGTGCCAGTAAACTTCGGGTTTCGAGCAATCAGCCCCAGCATTTT,CASKLRVSSNQPQHF
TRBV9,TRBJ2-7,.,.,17,TGTGCCAGCAGCGTAGTGGAGGGGAGGGGGAGGTGGTACGAGCAGTACTTC,CASSVVEGRGRWYEQYF